In this sample, the clone carrying this TCR beta chain turned up once. These data come from a study of blood T cell repertoires in COVID-19. Overall study: Sites in the United States, Italy and Spain provided acute and convalescent COVID-19 samples.

CDR3 length: 19 amino acids. The V segment lost 5 bases and the J segment 1 base; nucleotides outside the gene matches: 14. Germline V gene data show CDR1 as MNHEY and CDR2 as SMNVEV (reference sequence). Generated by immunoSEQ multiplex PCR, the TCRdb table keeps only in-frame clones and is missing some. The table records 130,000 to 150,000 clones, about 82% of them present only once. The rearrangement links TRBV27 to TRBJ1-6, with 7 bases matching TRBD1. This TCR was recovered from a woman aged 40 to 55 with active or convalescent COVID-19. Sequencing was done on a sample of peripheral blood. The DNA of the CDR3 is TGTGCCAGCAGTACCCATCGGACAGGTTTACGATCCTATAATTCACCCCTCCACTTT. The encoded protein is CASSTHRTGLRSYNSPLHF.